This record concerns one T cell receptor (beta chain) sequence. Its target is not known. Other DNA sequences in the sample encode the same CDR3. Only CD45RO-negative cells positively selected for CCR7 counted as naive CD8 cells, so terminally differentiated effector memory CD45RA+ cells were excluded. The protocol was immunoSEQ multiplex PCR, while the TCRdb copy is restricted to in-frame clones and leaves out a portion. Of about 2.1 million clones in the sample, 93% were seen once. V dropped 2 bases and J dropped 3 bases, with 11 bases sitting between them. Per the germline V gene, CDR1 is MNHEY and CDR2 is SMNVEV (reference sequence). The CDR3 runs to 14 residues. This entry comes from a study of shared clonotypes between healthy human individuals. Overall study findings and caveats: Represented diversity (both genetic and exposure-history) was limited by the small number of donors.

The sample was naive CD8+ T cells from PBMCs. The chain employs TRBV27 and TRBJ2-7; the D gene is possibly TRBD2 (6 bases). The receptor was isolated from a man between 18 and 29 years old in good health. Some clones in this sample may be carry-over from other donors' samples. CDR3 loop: CASSLGRGGYEQYF. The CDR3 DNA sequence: TGTGCCAGCAGTTTAGGGCGGGGCGGCTACGAGCAGTACTTC.